By sample share, the clone carrying this TCR beta chain is large (0.1 to 1%). The target antigen is unknown. The germline gives CDR1 SGDLS, CDR2 YYNGEE. The length of the CDR3 is 14 residues. Deletions cut 0 bases from V and 7 bases from J, with 11 bases between. This sample stems from a study of T cells in localized non-small cell lung cancer. Study-wide points: Compared with tumor, uninvolved adjacent lung displayed greater T cell clonality, ranking highest overall. When the top 100 tumor clones were examined, a median 57 of them also appeared in the adjacent lung, which was paired and uninvolved. Sequencing was restricted to one tumor region; therefore, heterogeneity remains possible. Higher blood T cell density went with longer overall survival.

The table came from immunoSEQ multiplex PCR; TCRdb's copy has only in-frame clones and leaves some out. The top ten clones hold 10% to 15% of a sample with approximately 1,500 clones, roughly 23% of them seen once. The sample in question was normal lung tissue next to the tumor, obtained before any cancer treatment. The sequence was obtained from a man aged 40 to 69 with stage II lung adenocarcinoma. V is TRBV9 and J is TRBJ1-5; D is undetermined. DNA of the CDR3: TGTGCCAGCAGCGTAGGTAACTCGGGACAGCCCCAGCATTTT. Translating it yields CASSVGNSGQPQHF.